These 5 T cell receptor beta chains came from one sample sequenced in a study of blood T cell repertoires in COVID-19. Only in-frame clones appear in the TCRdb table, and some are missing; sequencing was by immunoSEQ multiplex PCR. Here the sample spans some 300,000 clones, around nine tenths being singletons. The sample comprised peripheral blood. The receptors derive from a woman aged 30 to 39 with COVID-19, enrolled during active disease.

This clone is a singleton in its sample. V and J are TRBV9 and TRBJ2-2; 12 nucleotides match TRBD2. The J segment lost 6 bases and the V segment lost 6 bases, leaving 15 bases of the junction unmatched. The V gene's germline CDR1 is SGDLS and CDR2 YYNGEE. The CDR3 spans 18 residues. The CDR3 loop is CASTEGEGLAGSAGELFF. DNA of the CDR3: TGTGCCAGCACCGAGGGGGAAGGACTAGCGGGGAGCGCCGGGGAGCTGTTTTTT.

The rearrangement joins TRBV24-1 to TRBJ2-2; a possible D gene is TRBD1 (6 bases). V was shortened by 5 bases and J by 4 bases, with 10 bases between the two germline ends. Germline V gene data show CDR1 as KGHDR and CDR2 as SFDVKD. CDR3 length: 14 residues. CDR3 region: CATSAGQSTGELFF. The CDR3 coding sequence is TGTGCCACCAGTGCAGGACAGAGCACCGGGGAGCTGTTTTTT.

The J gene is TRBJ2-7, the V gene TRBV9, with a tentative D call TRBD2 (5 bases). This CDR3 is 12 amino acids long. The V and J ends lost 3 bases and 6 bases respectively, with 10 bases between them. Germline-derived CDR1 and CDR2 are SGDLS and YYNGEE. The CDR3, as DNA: TGTGCCAGCAGCGACCCGGGGAGCGAGCAGTACTTC. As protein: CASSDPGSEQYF.

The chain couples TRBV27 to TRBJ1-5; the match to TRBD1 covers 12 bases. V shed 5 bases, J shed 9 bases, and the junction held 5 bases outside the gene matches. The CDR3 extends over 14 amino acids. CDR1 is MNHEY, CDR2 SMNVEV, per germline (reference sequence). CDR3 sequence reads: CASSVGTGGWPQHF. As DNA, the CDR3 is TGTGCCAGCAGTGTAGGGACAGGGGGCTGGCCCCAGCATTTT.

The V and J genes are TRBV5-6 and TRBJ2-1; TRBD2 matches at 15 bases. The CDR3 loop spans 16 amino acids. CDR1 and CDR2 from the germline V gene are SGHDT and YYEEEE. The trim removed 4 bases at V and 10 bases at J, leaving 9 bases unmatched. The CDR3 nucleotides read TGTGCCAGCAGCCCGAGGACTAGCGGGGGGGCAGGCGAGCAGTTCTTC. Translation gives CASSPRTSGGAGEQFF.